The clone carrying this TCR beta chain was seen a single time. No antigen is known for it. Data came from immunoSEQ multiplex PCR; TCRdb stores just in-frame clones and leaves some out. The table has more than 70,000 clones, less than 95% seen once; the top ten hold about 3.5%. The sample belongs to a study of T cell responses to AZD1222 COVID-19 vaccine. The study's findings and limits: Reportedly, nearly half of unique spike TCRs recognized epitopes outside B.1.351/B.1.1.7 mutations. Spike-specific TCR breadth and depth both grew after two AZD1222 doses. Most donors were white British, females outnumbered males, and clonal diversity was possibly underestimated.

The V gene lost 3 bases and the J gene lost 8 bases, with 14 bases spanning the gap. The germline V gene encodes CDR1 SGDLS and CDR2 YYNGEE. The CDR3 is 13 residues long. Some second doses came at about 4 weeks and others at about 12 weeks; these were pooled. This TCR was recovered from an adult who received the AZD1222 COVID-19 vaccine. The sequencing here drew on peripheral blood, taken 28 days after the second AZD1222 dose. This chain joins TRBV9 and TRBJ1-2; D not resolved. The CDR3 DNA sequence: TGTGCCAGCAGCGCGGACGGGTCTATAGGCTACACCTTC. Translating gives CASSADGSIGYTF. The whole variable domain, filled in from reference TRBV9 and TRBJ1-2, reads DSGVTQTPKHLITATGQRVTLRCSPRSGDLSVYWYQQSLDQGLQFLIQYYNGEERAKGNILERFSAQQFPDLHSELNLSSLELGDSALYFCASSADGSIGYTFGSGTRLTVV.